These T cell receptor beta chains were read from a single sample in a study of blood T cell repertoires in COVID-19. Sequencing was performed with immunoSEQ multiplex PCR; in TCRdb, only in-frame clones are kept and a portion is missing. The sample contains tens of thousands of clones, around 88% of which appear only once. The sample was peripheral blood. The origin of the receptors is a man aged 60 to 75 with acute or convalescent COVID-19. Each CDR3 is given with its conserved first and last residue. Each record gives: V gene, J gene, D gene, clone size, CDR3 protein, CDR3 DNA. D genes are given only for firm matches. The size of a clone is reported for some rows only, either as once, few or many, or as a class for expanded clones.

>TRBV6-5|TRBJ1-3|NA|NA
CASSSTVSGNTIYF
TGTGCCAGCAGTTCGACAGTCTCTGGAAACACCATATATTTT
>TRBV3-1/TRBV3-2|TRBJ2-7|NA|NA
CASSQLDRPSYEQYF
TGTGCCAGCAGCCAACTCGACAGGCCCTCCTACGAGCAGTACTTC
>TRBV12-3/TRBV12-4|TRBJ1-1|NA|NA
CASSFSAGPEAFF
TGTGCCAGCAGTTTCTCGGCAGGCCCTGAAGCTTTCTTT
>TRBV5-1|TRBJ1-1|TRBD1|NA
CASSGGDTGALEAFF
TGCGCCAGCAGCGGAGGGGACACAGGGGCACTAGAAGCTTTCTTT
>TRBV19|TRBJ2-7|TRBD2|NA
CASSVEALAAYEQYF
TGTGCCAGTAGTGTCGAGGCACTAGCGGCCTACGAGCAGTACTTC
>TRBV9|TRBJ2-7|TRBD1|NA
CASSVGWGQVHEQYF
TGTGCCAGCAGCGTAGGATGGGGACAGGTGCACGAGCAGTACTTC
>TRBV7-8|TRBJ2-3|NA|NA
CASSPFGLVPRGTDTQYF
TGTGCCAGCAGCCCTTTCGGACTGGTCCCCCGGGGCACAGATACGCAGTATTTT
>TRBV6-2/TRBV6-3|TRBJ1-1|TRBD1|NA
CASSHRDSGAFF
TGTGCCAGCAGTCACCGGGACAGCGGAGCTTTCTTT
>TRBV2|TRBJ1-2|NA|NA
CASSEAPGDGYTF
TGTGCCAGCAGTGAAGCGCCGGGGGATGGCTACACCTTC
>TRBV5-5|TRBJ1-5|NA|NA
CASSPGQGNQPQHF
TGTGCCAGCAGCCCCGGGCAGGGAAATCAGCCCCAGCATTTT
>TRBV18|TRBJ2-5|TRBD1|NA
CASSLGQGGTETQYF
TGTGCCAGCTCGCTGGGACAGGGGGGCACGGAGACCCAGTACTTC
>TRBV7-8|TRBJ1-5|TRBD1|NA
CASSGDRVRNQPQHF
TGTGCCAGCAGCGGGGACAGGGTGAGAAATCAGCCCCAGCATTTT
>TRBV7-3|TRBJ2-3|TRBD2|once
CASSLTGSGASDTQYF
TGTGCCAGCAGCTTAACGGGTAGCGGGGCCTCGGATACGCAGTATTTT
>TRBV30|TRBJ1-6|TRBD1|NA
CAWRETTGQKSSYNSPLHF
TGTGCCTGGAGAGAAACTACGGGACAGAAGAGCTCCTATAATTCACCCCTCCACTTT
>TRBV19|TRBJ2-2|TRBD2|NA
CASTGREAAHKVGELFF
TGTGCCAGTACCGGGAGGGAAGCGGCGCATAAGGTCGGGGAGCTGTTTTTT
>TRBV5-6|TRBJ1-1|NA|NA
CASSFMAGAGTEAFF
TGTGCCAGCAGCTTTATGGCAGGGGCAGGCACTGAAGCTTTCTTT
>TRBV9|TRBJ1-3|TRBD1|NA
CASSGTGAGNTIYF
TGTGCCAGCAGCGGGACAGGGGCTGGAAACACCATATATTTT
>TRBV5-1|TRBJ2-1|NA|NA
CASLKEQGSYNEQFF
TGCGCCAGCCTCAAGGAGCAGGGATCTTACAATGAGCAGTTCTTC
>TRBV18|TRBJ1-4|TRBD1|NA
CASSLQGAKNEKLFF
TGTGCCAGCTCACTACAGGGGGCGAAGAATGAAAAACTGTTTTTT
>TRBV6-2/TRBV6-3|TRBJ2-1|TRBD2|NA
CASSLSGTSGGLYNEQFF
TGTGCCAGCAGTTTGTCCGGGACTAGCGGGGGGCTGTACAATGAGCAGTTCTTC
>TRBV2|TRBJ1-2|TRBD1|few
CASREDRGGGYTF
TGTGCCAGCAGGGAGGACAGGGGAGGAGGCTACACCTTC
>TRBV3-1/TRBV3-2|TRBJ2-2|TRBD1|NA
CASSPLTGTGNTGELFF
TGTGCCAGCAGCCCGCTTACCGGGACAGGAAACACCGGGGAGCTGTTTTTT
>TRBV7-9|TRBJ1-2|NA|NA
CASSPNRDGYTF
TGTGCCAGCAGCCCAAATAGAGATGGCTACACCTTC
>TRBV11-2|TRBJ2-1|NA|NA
CASSLTGRNEQFF
TGTGCCAGCAGCTTAACAGGGCGAAATGAGCAGTTCTTC
>TRBV7-2|TRBJ1-4|NA|NA
CASSYAAIGRGGDNEKLFF
TGTGCCAGCAGCTACGCAGCAATCGGAAGGGGGGGCGATAATGAAAAACTGTTTTTT
>TRBV10-3|TRBJ1-1|NA|NA
CAISEPPGWEMNTEAFF
TGTGCCATCAGTGAGCCGCCGGGCTGGGAGATGAACACTGAAGCTTTCTTT
>TRBV30|TRBJ1-1|NA|NA
CAWEGGNTEAFF
TGTGCCTGGGAAGGGGGAAACACTGAAGCTTTCTTT
>TRBV5-5|TRBJ2-1|TRBD2|NA
CASSLVLAVPYNEQFF
TGTGCCAGCAGCTTGGTGCTAGCGGTTCCCTACAATGAGCAGTTCTTC
>TRBV7-9|TRBJ1-2|TRBD1|NA
CASSSRLADPTGNF
TGTGCCAGCAGCTCCCGGCTAGCAGATCCGACAGGGAACTTC
>TRBV5-4|TRBJ2-3|NA|few
CASSKDSPDTQYF
TGTGCCAGCAGCAAAGACAGTCCAGATACGCAGTATTTT
>TRBV4-3|TRBJ1-2|TRBD1|NA
CASSLGQGNYGYTF
TGCGCCAGCAGCCTAGGACAGGGGAACTATGGCTACACCTTC
>TRBV5-8|TRBJ1-2|TRBD1|few
CASIATGGNLGYTF
TGTGCCAGCATCGCGACAGGGGGCAATCTTGGCTACACCTTC
>TRBV6-5|TRBJ1-3|NA|NA
CASRPSILLGNTIYF
TGTGCCAGCAGACCCTCCATACTTTTAGGAAACACCATATATTTT
>TRBV5-3|TRBJ1-3|TRBD1|NA
CARSNHRTGAGNTIYF
TGTGCCAGAAGCAACCACCGGACAGGGGCTGGAAACACCATATATTTT
>TRBV21-1|TRBJ2-7|NA|NA
CASSKGEGARRVCESYEQYF
TGTGCCAGCAGCAAAGGGGAGGGAGCGAGAAGGGTATGTGAGTCCTACGAGCAGTACTTC